This T cell receptor (beta chain) came from a study of beta chain features in type 1 diabetes. The overall study: Patients were similar to healthy donors in age and gender (as well as in cell yields). Findings of the study overall: Cells carrying high TCR expression could end up over-represented when cDNA is sequenced. Shorter templates might be favored by PCR, equally in patients and controls.

CD45RO/CCR7/CD25/CD127/CD95/CD27 separated CD4+ naive, central memory, regulatory and stem cell-like memory cells by sorting. With 8 bases removed from V and 6 bases from J, the gap between germline ends came to 10 bases. Germline V gene lookup returns CDR1 MDHEN and CDR2 SYDVKM. This CDR3 contains 12 residues. Reverse transcription of all isolated RNA meant that expressed TCRB transcripts were sequenced. Data came from immunoSEQ multiplex PCR; TCRdb stores just in-frame clones and leaves some out. This sample has more than 150,000 clones, with more than 10% found just once. This clone was observed a few times. Its antigen is currently unknown.

V is TRBV28 and J is TRBJ2-2; D is perhaps TRBD1 (6 bases). This sequence was found in a woman in her late teens or twenties in good health. The sequenced sample was central memory CD4+ T cells from blood. The chain's CDR3 is CASVTGPGELFF. The CDR3 DNA is TGTGCCAGCGTTACAGGGCCCGGGGAGCTGTTTTTT.